These T cell receptor beta chains were read from a single sample in a study of CD8+ T cells in alopecia areata. Only in-frame clones appear in the TCRdb table, and some are missing; sequencing was by immunoSEQ multiplex PCR. The sample has about 270,000 clones; roughly 60% are singletons. Sequencing used CD4+ T cells sorted from blood, obtained around week 53, from a patient treated with tofacitinib. The receptor source for this set is a human donor with alopecia areata. The CDR3 runs from the conserved cysteine through the conserved F or W. D genes are given only for firm matches. Clone sizes are given selectively: once, few, many, or a class where the clone is expanded.

v_call,d_call,clone_size,j_call,cdr3_nt,cdr3_aa
TRBV29-1,TRBD2,-,TRBJ2-3,TGCAGCCTTAGCGGGGGGGCAGATACGCAGTATTTT,CSLSGGADTQYF
TRBV5-1,TRBD1,-,TRBJ1-6,TGCGCCAGCAGCCAACCGGGACAGAATAATTCACCCCTCCACTTT,CASSQPGQNNSPLHF
TRBV19,-,few,TRBJ1-5,TGTGCCAGTAGTATTTATCAAACGATAAATCAGCCCCAGCATTTT,CASSIYQTINQPQHF
TRBV29-1,-,-,TRBJ2-2,TGCAGCGTTGATGCGGACGAGGCGAACACCGGGGAGCTGTTTTTT,CSVDADEANTGELFF
TRBV7-2,-,-,TRBJ2-7,TGTGCCAGCAGCTTAGGGACTGCCCTTGAGCAGTACTTC,CASSLGTALEQYF
TRBV23-1,TRBD1,once,TRBJ2-2,TGCGCCAGCAGTCAAGCTCCGGGACAGGGAGGCGGGGAGCTGTTTTTT,CASSQAPGQGGGELFF
TRBV29-1,-,-,TRBJ1-1,TGCAGCGGACGGGAGAACACTGAAGCTTTCTTT,CSGRENTEAFF
TRBV5-1,-,few,TRBJ2-2,TGCGCCAGCAGCCGGTCTGTGGACAGATACACCGGGGAGCTGTTTTTT,CASSRSVDRYTGELFF
TRBV29-1,-,-,TRBJ1-2,TGCAGCGTTGAAATCCCGATTGCCTCCTTC,CSVEIPIASF
TRBV19,TRBD1,-,TRBJ1-6,TGTGCCAGTAGTACCCTCGGGACAGGGAGACGTTCACCCCTCCACTTT,CASSTLGTGRRSPLHF
TRBV30,-,-,TRBJ2-2,TGTGCCTGGAGTGTATCGGGACCGACCGGGGAGCTGTTTTTT,CAWSVSGPTGELFF
TRBV9,-,-,TRBJ1-6,TGTGCCAGCAGCGTTCGGGGATCATTGAATTCACCCCTCCACTTT,CASSVRGSLNSPLHF
TRBV13,-,few,TRBJ1-1,TGTGCCAGCAGCTTAAGGGGCGTTGAAGCTTTCTTT,CASSLRGVEAFF
TRBV29-1,TRBD2,-,TRBJ2-5,TGCAGCGTTGACCGGGGGGTGGAGACCCAGTACTTC,CSVDRGVETQYF
TRBV4-2,TRBD1,-,TRBJ2-5,TGTGCCAGCAGCCAAGAATGGAACAGGGGGCAAGAGACCCAGTACTTC,CASSQEWNRGQETQYF
TRBV30,-,-,TRBJ2-7,TGTGCCTGGAGTCAGGGACTTACCTACGAGCAGTACTTC,CAWSQGLTYEQYF
TRBV9,-,once,TRBJ2-1,TGTGCCAGCAGCGTAGTCTTAAGCGAGGGGTACAATGAGCAGTTCTTC,CASSVVLSEGYNEQFF
TRBV6-6,-,-,TRBJ1-1,TGTGCCAGCAGTTTACCGACTGTGACTGAAGCTTTCTTT,CASSLPTVTEAFF
TRBV5-4,-,-,TRBJ2-3,TGTGCCAGCAGCCAAGGAAGTGATACGCAGTATTTT,CASSQGSDTQYF
TRBV9,-,-,TRBJ1-5,TGTGCCAGCAGCGTAGATGGGGGGAATCAGCCCCAGCATTTT,CASSVDGGNQPQHF
TRBV2,TRBD2,-,TRBJ2-3,TGTGCCAGCAGTTCCGGGACTAGTACGGGCACAGATACGCAGTATTTT,CASSSGTSTGTDTQYF
TRBV10-3,-,few,TRBJ1-6,TGTGCCATCAGTGCGAGGAGTAGGTCACCCCTCCACTTT,CAISARSRSPLHF
TRBV29-1,-,once,TRBJ2-1,TGCAGCGTTGATGGGGCGACCAATGAGCAGTTCTTC,CSVDGATNEQFF
TRBV6-6,TRBD1,-,TRBJ1-5,TGTGCCAGCAGCAGGACAGGGAGCAATCAGCCCCAGCATTTT,CASSRTGSNQPQHF
TRBV6-5,-,-,TRBJ1-1,TGTGCCAGCAGTTCGGACAGAGTCTCTGAAGCTTTCTTT,CASSSDRVSEAFF
TRBV6-5,-,few,TRBJ2-5,TGTGCCAGCAGTTACTCCAGACGTGGGGAGACCCAGTACTTC,CASSYSRRGETQYF
TRBV29-1,-,-,TRBJ2-1,TGCAGCGTTCTTCGACAGTACAATGAGCAGTTCTTC,CSVLRQYNEQFF
TRBV14,-,-,TRBJ1-1,TGTGCCAGCAGCCAAGTCGCCCAGCTGAACACTGAAGCTTTCTTT,CASSQVAQLNTEAFF
TRBV27,-,few,TRBJ2-7,TGTGCCAGCAACCTTCTTTTAGGGAAGTGGGTCGAGCAGTACTTC,CASNLLLGKWVEQYF
TRBV25-1,-,-,TRBJ1-6,TGTGCCAGCAGTGAAGGTTACTCACCCCTCCACTTT,CASSEGYSPLHF
TRBV25-1,-,-,TRBJ1-2,TGTGCCAGCAGTCCGCAGGGGAGGGATGGCTACACCTTC,CASSPQGRDGYTF
TRBV30,-,few,TRBJ2-3,TGTGCCTGGAGTGTGGGGAGCACAGATACGCAGTATTTT,CAWSVGSTDTQYF
TRBV30,-,-,TRBJ1-3,TGTGCTCTCGCAGGACCCACAGGGTACTCTGGAAACACCATATATTTT,CALAGPTGYSGNTIYF
TRBV15,TRBD2,once,TRBJ2-7,TGTGCCACCAGCAGAGGGGAGGGGGAGCAGTACTTC,CATSRGEGEQYF
TRBV14,-,few,TRBJ2-5,TGTGCCAGCAGCCAAGATAATGGGGAGACCCAGTACTTC,CASSQDNGETQYF
TRBV7-2,TRBD2,-,TRBJ2-7,TGTGCCAGCAGCTTAGATGGGACTAGCGGGGCCTACGAGCAGTACTTC,CASSLDGTSGAYEQYF
TRBV5-4,TRBD2,-,TRBJ2-3,TGTGCCAGCAGCTCCGATGGACTAGGGACGCAGTATTTT,CASSSDGLGTQYF
TRBV11-2,-,-,TRBJ1-2,TGTGCCAGCAGCTTAGACAGGGGCGTTGGCTACACCTTC,CASSLDRGVGYTF
TRBV30,-,-,TRBJ2-3,TGTGCCTGGAGCGCCCGGGACCCCGTCTGGCAGTATTTT,CAWSARDPVWQYF